Each of the 32 T cell receptor beta chains below was sequenced from the same sample in a study of blood T cell repertoires in COVID-19. Some clones are missing from TCRdb's copy, which holds only in-frame ones; the method was immunoSEQ multiplex PCR. The data hold around 450,000 clones, with about 85% observed a single time. Input material: PBMCs or T cells enriched from blood (not recorded which). These receptors came from a woman in her late teens or twenties with acute COVID-19.

This chain joins TRBV7-2 and TRBJ2-2; 7 bases line up with TRBD1. The CDR3 spans 17 residues. Trimming cost V 2 bases and J 4 bases; bases outside gene matches: 10. Germline V gene sequence: CDR1 SGHTA, CDR2 FQGNSA. The CDR3 DNA is TGTGCCAGCAGCTTAAGTAGTTGGCAGGGGGTCACCGGGGAGCTGTTTTTT. The encoded protein is CASSLSSWQGVTGELFF.

The rearrangement links TRBV5-1 to TRBJ1-4, with 7 nucleotides matching TRBD1. This CDR3 is built from 14 residues. V was clipped by 0 bases and J by 13 bases; unmatched bases: 9. The germline V gene encodes CDR1 SGHRS and CDR2 YFSETQ. The CDR3, as DNA: TGCGCCAGCAGCTTGGCAAATGACAGGGAAGGACTGTTTTTT. Encoded protein: CASSLANDREGLFF.

V and J are TRBV7-9 and TRBJ1-5; 7 bases align to TRBD1. Germline V gives CDR1 SEHNR, CDR2 FQNEAQ (reference sequence). The CDR3 extends over 16 amino acids. The trim removed 0 bases at V and 5 bases at J, leaving 7 bases unmatched. The DNA for the CDR3 is TGTGCCAGCAGCTTAGCTCTGACAGGGATATATCAGCCCCAGCATTTT. As protein: CASSLALTGIYQPQHF.

This chain connects TRBV11-3 to TRBJ2-1; 12 nucleotides agree with TRBD2. The ends lost 4 bases at V and 10 bases at J; junction bases unmatched: 8. The CDR3 runs to 15 residues. CDR1 and CDR2 from the germline V gene are SGHNT and YENEEA. The CDR3 loop reads CASSSGLAGPGEQFF. The CDR3, as DNA: TGTGCCAGCAGCTCAGGACTAGCGGGACCAGGGGAGCAGTTCTTC.

This clone was detected only a few times. The CDR3 DNA sequence: TGTGCCATCAAGGCGGAGCTCTATGGCTACACCTTC. Translating it yields CAIKAELYGYTF. This rearrangement joins TRBV10-3 to TRBJ1-2; D unclear. The germline V gene has CDR1 ENHRY and CDR2 SYGVKD. V shed 7 bases and J shed 4 bases, with 10 bases lying between them. CDR3 length: 12 amino acids.

This sequence joins TRBV2 and TRBJ1-6, with D possibly matching TRBD1 (5 bases). Germline V lookup: CDR1 SNHLY, CDR2 FYNNEI. Deletions cut 5 bases from V and 10 bases from J, with 15 bases between. The CDR3 has 14 residues. For the CDR3, the DNA is TGTGCCAGCAGTCCTGGGGGAGGACGGTCACCCCTCCACTTT. Translated, it gives CASSPGGGRSPLHF.

V usage is TRBV11-3 and J usage is TRBJ2-3, with TRBD2 matching over 15 bases. The CDR3 contains 16 residues. Germline V lookup: CDR1 SGHNT, CDR2 YENEEA. The junction had 4 bases not matched to a gene; V was cut back by 5 bases and J by 4 bases. Here the CDR3 DNA reads TGTGCCAGCAGCGCCAGGACTAGCGGGGGGGCAGATACGCAGTATTTT. Translating gives CASSARTSGGADTQYF.

This clone was seen a few times. This chain uses TRBV11-2 with TRBJ2-7; 9 positions agree with TRBD2. Germline V lookup: CDR1 SGHAT, CDR2 FQNNGV. The CDR3 has 14 amino acids. V was pared by 3 bases and J by 5 bases, with 5 bases of the junction left unmatched. CDR3 protein: CASSFAGGPDEQYF. CDR3 sequence (DNA): TGTGCCAGCAGCTTCGCGGGAGGGCCCGACGAGCAGTACTTC.

The chain links TRBV29-1 to TRBJ2-3; 12 bases are shared with TRBD2. The CDR3 consists of 15 residues. CDR1 and CDR2 (germline): SQVTM, ANQGSEA. J was trimmed by 4 bases and V by 3 bases; bases with no gene match: 5. The CDR3 is CSVERTSGTADTQYF. In DNA form, the CDR3 reads TGCAGCGTTGAGCGGACTAGCGGGACGGCAGATACGCAGTATTTT.

The gene calls are TRBV27 and TRBJ2-2; 8 bases are a match to TRBD1. The CDR3 runs 17 residues. V dropped 6 bases and J dropped 2; count of bases not matched to a gene: 11. Per the germline V gene, CDR1 is MNHEY and CDR2 is SMNVEV (reference sequence). The CDR3 region is CASSLQDRVLNTGELFF. CDR3 bases: TGTGCCAGCAGCCTCCAGGACAGGGTCTTAAACACCGGGGAGCTGTTTTTT.

The chain uses TRBV30 and TRBJ2-3; the match to TRBD1 covers 7 bases. Germline V lookup: CDR1 GTSNPN, CDR2 SVGIG (reference sequence). The CDR3 has 14 amino acids. Losses at the gene ends were 5 bases for V and 2 bases for J; bases not matched to a gene: 7. CDR3 bases: TGTGCCTGGGAGGGGGCAGGGGACACAGATACGCAGTATTTT. It is translated as CAWEGAGDTDTQYF.

V is TRBV19 and J is TRBJ1-4; 7 positions agree with TRBD1. The V gene end was trimmed by 5 bases and the J gene end by 0 bases; junction bases not matched to a gene: 3. CDR1 and CDR2 (germline): LNHDA, SQIVND (reference sequence). The CDR3 has 15 residues. The DNA for the CDR3 is TGTGCCAGTAGTGGGACAGCTGCAACTAATGAAAAACTGTTTTTT. It encodes CASSGTAATNEKLFF.

This clone appeared once. This chain joins TRBV18 and TRBJ1-4, with 8 bases identical to TRBD1. The V gene's germline CDR1 is KGHSH and CDR2 LQKENI. CDR3 length: 15 amino acids. V shed 3 bases, J shed 10 bases, and the junction held 10 bases outside the gene matches. Here the CDR3 reads CASSPETGVVGKLFF. As DNA, the CDR3 is TGTGCCAGCTCACCCGAGACAGGGGTTGTCGGAAAACTGTTTTTT.

The sample holds one count of this clone. The genes are TRBV7-9 and TRBJ2-1; 10 bases are a match to TRBD2. Trimming took 0 bases from V and 5 from J; bases not matched to a gene: 7. CDR3 length: 17 residues. Germline V gives CDR1 SEHNR, CDR2 FQNEAQ (reference sequence). The CDR3 DNA is TGTGCCAGCAGCTTAGCCCAACTAGCGGGGCCTGACAATGAGCAGTTCTTC. Protein sequence: CASSLAQLAGPDNEQFF.

This chain joins TRBV5-8 and TRBJ1-1; D gene unclear. The germline CDR1 and CDR2 sequences are SGHTS and YDEGEE. The CDR3 is 14 amino acids. Deletions cut 3 bases from V and 12 bases from J, with 21 bases between. Written as DNA, the CDR3 is TGTGCCAGCAGCTCCATTGAAGCGGCAGAAAAGTCTTTCTTT. Translating it yields CASSSIEAAEKSFF.

The chain employs TRBV28 and TRBJ1-4; 8 bases match TRBD1. The V gene end was trimmed by 2 bases and the J gene end by 2 bases; junction bases not matched to a gene: 10. CDR1 MDHEN and CDR2 SYDVKM come from the germline V gene. The CDR3 runs 18 residues. The CDR3 here is CASSLTGGWFTTNEKLFF. The CDR3 nucleotides read TGTGCCAGCAGTTTAACAGGGGGGTGGTTCACGACTAATGAAAAACTGTTTTTT.

This chain joins TRBV15 and TRBJ1-2; D not certain. The ends were cut back, 1 base at V and 2 bases at J, with 11 bases in the middle. The germline gives CDR1 LNHNV, CDR2 YYDKDF (reference sequence). The CDR3 is 15 amino acids. DNA for the CDR3: TGTGCCACCAGCAGAGCTCCGGGCGGGAACTATGGCTACACCTTC. Protein product: CATSRAPGGNYGYTF.

The V gene is TRBV6-5, the J gene TRBJ2-1; D gene ambiguous. CDR1 MNHEY and CDR2 SVGAGI come from the germline V gene. V was cut by 6 bases and J by 8 bases, with 11 bases left in between. This CDR3 contains 12 residues. CDR3 sequence (DNA): TGTGCCAGCAGACATCCTCTAGATGAGCAGTTCTTC. It specifies CASRHPLDEQFF.

The chain couples TRBV11-3 to TRBJ2-1; 10 bases are shared with TRBD1. The trim removed 3 bases at V and 6 bases at J, leaving 5 bases unmatched. This CDR3 region has 15 residues. Germline lookup yields CDR1 SGHNT and CDR2 YENEEA. The CDR3 DNA is TGTGCCAGCAGCTTGGACAGGGGGTCCCTCAATGAGCAGTTCTTC. Residues: CASSLDRGSLNEQFF.

The CDR3 coding sequence is TGTGCCAGCAGCTTATACGCACAGAACACTGAAGCTTTCTTT. It specifies CASSLYAQNTEAFF. The V gene is TRBV7-3, the J gene TRBJ1-1, with no clear D. Trimming cost V 2 bases and J 1 base, with 8 bases left between them. Germline V gene data show CDR1 as SGHTA and CDR2 as FQGTGA. The CDR3 extends over 14 amino acids.

The genes are TRBV2 and TRBJ2-1; the match to TRBD1 covers 7 bases. V dropped 9 bases and J dropped 4; count of bases not matched to a gene: 6. Germline V lookup: CDR1 SNHLY, CDR2 FYNNEI. The CDR3 covers 13 residues. The CDR3 reads CASSTGLYNEQFF. The CDR3 nucleotides read TGTGCCAGTTCGACAGGGTTATACAATGAGCAGTTCTTC.

The gene calls are TRBV9 and TRBJ2-1; 12 positions agree with TRBD2. The junction had 3 bases not matched to a gene; V was cut back by 4 bases and J by 1 base. Germline lookup yields CDR1 SGDLS and CDR2 YYNGEE. The CDR3 has 16 residues. Written as DNA, the CDR3 is TGTGCCAGCAGCCCGACTAGCGGGAGTTCCTACAATGAGCAGTTCTTC. Its translation is CASSPTSGSSYNEQFF.

This sequence joins TRBV5-1 and TRBJ2-3; no firm D call. Trimming removed 4 bases from V and 3 bases from J, with 9 bases in between. Germline V gene sequence: CDR1 SGHRS, CDR2 YFSETQ. This CDR3 has 13 amino acids. The CDR3 protein is CASSPTITDTQYF. The CDR3 DNA reads as TGCGCCAGCAGCCCTACCATAACAGATACGCAGTATTTT.

The chain joins TRBV28 to TRBJ2-3; 14 bases fit TRBD2. Per the germline V gene, CDR1 is MDHEN and CDR2 is SYDVKM. This CDR3 region has 13 residues. V lost 8 bases, J lost 9 bases, and 4 bases stayed unmatched. CDR3 in amino acids: CASRLAGGVTQYF. The CDR3 DNA reads TGTGCCAGCCGACTAGCGGGAGGGGTCACGCAGTATTTT.

CDR3 protein: CASSPLGTGIAETQYF. The CDR3 DNA sequence: TGTGCCAGCTCACCACTGGGGACAGGGATAGCAGAGACCCAGTACTTC. The chain has TRBV18 and TRBJ2-5, with 9 bases identical to TRBD1. CDR3 length equals 16 residues. Germline assignment: CDR1 KGHSH and CDR2 LQKENI. V lost 1 base and J lost 4; bases outside the gene matches: 7.

This chain uses TRBV7-8 with TRBJ1-2, with 10 bases fitting TRBD1. Trimming at V came to 3 bases and at J to 8 bases, leaving 12 bases not matched to a gene. CDR3 length: 16 residues. The germline gives CDR1 SGHVS, CDR2 FQNEAQ. The CDR3 loop is CASSFRDRGLPGGYTF. As DNA, the CDR3 is TGTGCCAGCAGCTTCCGGGACAGGGGTCTACCGGGAGGCTACACCTTC.

The gene calls are TRBV9 and TRBJ1-3; no reliable D call. CDR3 size: 15 residues. In germline, CDR1 is SGDLS, CDR2 YYNGEE. V was cut by 0 bases and J by 0 bases, with 7 bases left in between. CDR3 region: CASSVEQSSGNTIYF. CDR3 DNA sequence: TGTGCCAGCAGCGTAGAACAGAGCTCTGGAAACACCATATATTTT.

CDR3 bases: TGTGCCAGCAGCCCGTTGGGACAGGCTTTTTCTGTTCGTCCTGGCTACACCTTC. Protein: CASSPLGQAFSVRPGYTF. The J gene is TRBJ1-2, the V gene TRBV7-8; 8 positions agree with TRBD1. The trim removed 5 bases at V and 7 bases at J, leaving 21 bases unmatched. This CDR3 spans 18 amino acids. Germline assignment: CDR1 SGHVS and CDR2 FQNEAQ.

The rearrangement links TRBV10-3 to TRBJ2-5; TRBD1 agrees at 8 bases. The V gene end was trimmed by 4 bases and the J gene end by 5 bases; junction bases not matched to a gene: 6. Germline V lookup: CDR1 ENHRY, CDR2 SYGVKD. This CDR3 is 14 amino acids long. The CDR3 loop is CAISAQGASETQYF. DNA of the CDR3: TGTGCCATCAGTGCCCAGGGGGCTTCTGAGACCCAGTACTTC.

The genes are TRBV29-1 and TRBJ2-3; D perhaps matches TRBD1 (6 bases). The CDR3 consists of 13 residues. The germline gives CDR1 SQVTM, CDR2 ANQGSEA. Trimming cost V 4 bases and J 1 base, with 9 bases left between them. CDR3 protein: CSVADSRTDTQYF. The DNA of the CDR3 is TGCAGCGTTGCGGACAGCCGCACAGATACGCAGTATTTT.

The rearrangement uses TRBV9 and TRBJ2-7, with D unclear. Germline CDR1 and CDR2: SGDLS and YYNGEE. The CDR3 loop spans 13 amino acids. V was cut by 3 bases and J by 2 bases, with 9 bases left in between. DNA of the CDR3: TGTGCCAGCAGCGCCGACTTAACCTACGAGCAGTACTTC. It codes for CASSADLTYEQYF.

This clone showed up just a few times. V is TRBV3-1 (or the pseudogene TRBV3-2) and J is TRBJ1-2, with TRBD1 matching over 10 bases. CDR3 length: 14 residues. V lost 5 bases, J lost 8 bases, and 8 bases stayed unmatched. CDR1 and CDR2 (germline): LGHDT, YNNKEL (reference sequence). This CDR3 is CASSYSDRGEGYTF. CDR3 nucleotide sequence: TGTGCCAGCAGCTATTCGGACAGGGGGGAGGGCTACACCTTC.